Given below is one T cell receptor (beta chain) in context. Its specificity is not known. These data belong to a study of regulatory T cells in long-lasting Graves disease. Study summary: For under 3 months, newly diagnosed Graves' patients had been taking antithyroid drugs. Study conclusions and caveats: Segments TRBV28, TRBJ1-2 and TRBJ2-5 showed preferential usage in persistent disease.

Building of the TCR beta libraries involved iRepertoire HTBI primers and Arm-PCR of CDR3 regions. TCRdb reprocessed the multiplex PCR reads via MiXCR and lists one record per CDR3 protein. This table has 400,000 to 450,000 distinct CDR3 sequences, around 14% appearing once. Time point defined: newly diagnosed GD, antithyroid drugs for less than 3 months. PBMC RNA was the source of the TCR library. The authors drew roughly 8.1 milliliters of peripheral blood into EDTA tubes. This CDR3 has 15 residues. The junction had 11 bases not matched to a gene; V was cut back by 8 bases and J by 4 bases. From germline, CDR1 is SQVTM and CDR2 ANQGSEA. These data were likewise used in another study, on T cells in Graves' hyperthyroidism and ophthalmopathy. That publication notes: With the HTBI primer set, the TCR CDR3 went through a first round of RT-PCR.

This clonotype was obtained from a woman aged 25 to 39 with Graves disease. The rearrangement uses TRBV29-1 and TRBJ2-1, with TRBD2 matching 10 bases. This sample comprised peripheral blood mononuclear cells (PBMCs), obtained at new diagnosis, from a patient treated with antithyroid drugs. CDR3 nucleotides: TGCAGCCCTCAACTAGCGGGAAACTATTACAATGAGCAGTTCTTC. It translates to CSPQLAGNYYNEQFF.